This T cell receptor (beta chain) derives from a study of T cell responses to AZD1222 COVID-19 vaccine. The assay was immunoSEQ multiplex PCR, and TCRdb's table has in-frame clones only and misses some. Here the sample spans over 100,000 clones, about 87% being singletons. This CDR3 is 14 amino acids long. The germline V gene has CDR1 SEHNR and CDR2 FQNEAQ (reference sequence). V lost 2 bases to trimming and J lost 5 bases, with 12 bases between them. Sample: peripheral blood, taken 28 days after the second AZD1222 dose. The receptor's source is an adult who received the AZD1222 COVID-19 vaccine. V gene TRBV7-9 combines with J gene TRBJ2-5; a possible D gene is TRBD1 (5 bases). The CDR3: CASSLNQGRETQYF. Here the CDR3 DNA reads TGTGCCAGCAGCTTAAATCAGGGAAGGGAGACCCAGTACTTC.